This T cell receptor (beta chain) stems from a study of blood T cell repertoires in COVID-19. About the study: Samples representing acute and convalescent COVID-19 were sourced from the United States, Italy and Spain.

The table came from immunoSEQ multiplex PCR; TCRdb's copy has only in-frame clones and leaves some out. The sample holds some 71,000 clones, about nine tenths seen once. CDR3 length: 16 residues. Germline CDR1 and CDR2: SEHNR and FQNEAQ (reference sequence). Losses at the gene ends were 10 bases for V and 4 bases for J; bases not matched to a gene: 8. This clone was observed a handful of times. This clonotype was obtained from a woman under 30 with acute or convalescent COVID-19. The sequencing sample was made of peripheral blood. The rearrangement links TRBV7-9 to TRBJ2-2; 14 bases line up with TRBD2. The CDR3: CATLPGLAGGTGELFF. Written as DNA, the CDR3 is TGTGCCACGCTCCCCGGACTAGCGGGGGGCACCGGGGAGCTGTTTTTT.